This is a list of T cell receptor beta chains from one sample in a study of spatial heterogeneity in lung cancer. In TCRdb, the 5' RACE reads were re-called with MiXCR into one record per CDR3 protein. The table shows 20,000 to 25,000 distinct CDR3 sequences, with roughly 7% occurring only once. This sample comprised PBMCs, obtained at surgery. Every receptor here comes from a male donor with early-stage non-small cell lung cancer. The CDR3 runs from the conserved cysteine through the conserved F or W. D genes are given only for firm matches. Expanded clones are given a class, and other clones once, few, many or no size at all.

clone size | D gene | J gene | V gene | CDR3 DNA | CDR3 protein
. | . | TRBJ2-3 | TRBV7-2 | TGTGCCAGCAGCTTCGGTATCACAGATACGCAGTATTTT | CASSFGITDTQYF
many | . | TRBJ1-1 | TRBV20-1 | TGCAGTGCGTCGGCGGGCTGGAACACTGAAGCTTTCTTT | CSASAGWNTEAFF
few | TRBD1 | TRBJ1-5 | TRBV28 | TGTGCCAGCAGTCAAGTAGGACAGGGGGTAGGTCTTTATAGCAATCAGCCCCAGCATTTT | CASSQVGQGVGLYSNQPQHF
few | TRBD1 | TRBJ2-4 | TRBV20-1 | TGCAGTGTTCCGGGACAGGGCAATTCCAAAAACATTCAGTACTTC | CSVPGQGNSKNIQYF
. | . | TRBJ2-5 | TRBV10-3 | TGTGCCATCAGTGAGTTGGGCGCCCTAGGGGGTCGGCAAGAGACCCAGTACTTC | CAISELGALGGRQETQYF
many | TRBD1 | TRBJ2-3 | TRBV6-2/TRBV6-3 | TGTGCCAGCTTGCAGACAGGGGGTATAAATACGCAGTATTTT | CASLQTGGINTQYF
many | . | TRBJ1-1 | TRBV4-1 | TGCGCCAGCAGCCAACAAGGGGGGGACACTGAAGCTTTCTTT | CASSQQGGDTEAFF
many | . | TRBJ1-5 | TRBV12-3/TRBV12-4 | TGTGCCAGCACCCCAAGCCTCCATCAGCCCCAGCATTTT | CASTPSLHQPQHF
many | . | TRBJ1-5 | TRBV6-1 | TGTGCCAGCAGTCCTTCCTTTCGGGATCAGCCCCAGCATTTT | CASSPSFRDQPQHF
many | TRBD1 | TRBJ2-6 | TRBV5-1 | TGCGCCAGCGGACAGGGGGCTACAGGGGCCAACGTCCTGACTTTC | CASGQGATGANVLTF
. | . | TRBJ1-4 | TRBV19 | TGTGCCAGTAGTGCCTCAGGAAGTGAAAAACTGTTTTTT | CASSASGSEKLFF
many | TRBD2 | TRBJ2-5 | TRBV2 | TGTGCCAGCGGTGGACTAGTACGCCAAGAGACCCAGTACTTC | CASGGLVRQETQYF
many | TRBD2 | TRBJ2-5 | TRBV6-6 | TGTGCCAGCAGTTTTAGCGGGGGGCCTCAGGAGACCCAGTACTTC | CASSFSGGPQETQYF
many | TRBD1 | TRBJ2-4 | TRBV12-3/TRBV12-4 | TGTGCCAGCAGTCAGGGGGTCCGGCAGTACTTC | CASSQGVRQYF
many | TRBD1 | TRBJ2-5 | TRBV2 | TGTGCCAGCAGTTACCCGCGGGACAGGGGGCAAGAGACCCAGTACTTC | CASSYPRDRGQETQYF
many | . | TRBJ1-6 | TRBV2 | TGTGCCAGCAATATACAGCGTAATTCACCCCTCCACTTT | CASNIQRNSPLHF
few | . | TRBJ1-5 | TRBV3-1 | TGTGCCAGCAGCTCAGATCAGGGGTTTGGTCAGCCCCAGCATTTT | CASSSDQGFGQPQHF
many | . | TRBJ2-2 | TRBV28 | TGTGCCAGCTCAGAACCGGGACGATGGAACACCGGGGAGCTGTTTTTT | CASSEPGRWNTGELFF
. | TRBD1 | TRBJ2-3 | TRBV6-5 | TGTGCCAGCAGTTCGGGACAGGGGGCGAATACGCAGTATTTT | CASSSGQGANTQYF
many | . | TRBJ2-1 | TRBV19 | TGTGCCAGTAGTAGGACTCATCACAGTGAGCAGTTCTTC | CASSRTHHSEQFF
many | . | TRBJ1-1 | TRBV4-1 | TGCGCCAGCAGCCTAAGGGTCGGGATGAACACTGAAGCTTTCTTT | CASSLRVGMNTEAFF
many | TRBD2 | TRBJ2-1 | TRBV6-5 | TGTGCCAGCAGTTACTCGATACCTAGCGGAATATACAATGAGCAGTTCTTC | CASSYSIPSGIYNEQFF
many | . | TRBJ1-1 | TRBV20-1 | TGCAGTGCTAGAGACGGTAGGGGGACTGAAGCTTTCTTT | CSARDGRGTEAFF
. | . | TRBJ1-1 | TRBV6-1 | TGTGCCAGCAGTGAACGCGGGAACACTGAAGCTTTCTTT | CASSERGNTEAFF
. | TRBD1 | TRBJ2-1 | TRBV24-1 | TGTGCCACCAGTGCGCGGACAGGCGACAATGAGCAGTTCTTC | CATSARTGDNEQFF
many | TRBD1 | TRBJ2-3 | TRBV28 | TGTGCCAGCAGTTTTCGAAATTCCGCGGGGACAGGACCCTATTTT | CASSFRNSAGTGPYF
many | TRBD1 | TRBJ1-5 | TRBV12-5 | TGTGCTAGTGGCCCCACAGGGGGCCCGAATCAGCCCCAGCATTTT | CASGPTGGPNQPQHF
few | TRBD1 | TRBJ2-5 | TRBV6-4 | TGTGCCAGGAAGACAGGGGCGATATCCCAAGAGACCCAGTACTTC | CARKTGAISQETQYF
many | . | TRBJ2-6 | TRBV28 | TGTGCCAGCAGTTTTCGGGGTACTGGGGCCAACGTCCTGACTTTC | CASSFRGTGANVLTF
many | . | TRBJ1-2 | TRBV12-3/TRBV12-4 | TGTGCCAGCAGTTTAGCCGGGGTCCTCTACACCTTC | CASSLAGVLYTF
. | TRBD1 | TRBJ1-2 | TRBV28 | TGTGCCAGCAGTGGCCGGGACAGCTTTTATGGCTACACCTTC | CASSGRDSFYGYTF
few | TRBD2 | TRBJ2-1 | TRBV7-2 | TGTGCCAGCAGCCCTCTAGCGGGGTCCTACAATGAGCAGTTCTTC | CASSPLAGSYNEQFF
. | . | TRBJ2-6 | TRBV15 | TGTGCCACCAGCGCCCTCTGGGACTCTGGGGCCAACGTCCTGACTTTC | CATSALWDSGANVLTF
. | . | TRBJ1-5 | TRBV5-5 | TGTGCCAGCAGCCCGGACACTTTTAGCAATCAGCCCCAGCATTTT | CASSPDTFSNQPQHF
few | TRBD1 | TRBJ1-1 | TRBV29-1 | TGCAGCGCCGACCCCGACAGGGTACAAGCTTTCTTT | CSADPDRVQAFF
few | . | TRBJ1-1 | TRBV20-1 | TGCAGTGCGGGGGGGCCATGGAACACTGAAGCTTTCTTT | CSAGGPWNTEAFF
few | . | TRBJ1-5 | TRBV19 | TGTGCCAGTAGTGAGTATGTTCGGCAGCCCCAGCATTTT | CASSEYVRQPQHF
. | TRBD1 | TRBJ2-7 | TRBV25-1 | TGTGCCAGCAGTGCGACAGGGGGCAGGGTCGAGCAGTACTTC | CASSATGGRVEQYF
many | . | TRBJ1-5 | TRBV18 | TGTGCCAGCTCACCCGGGACTGCCTTTGGGCAGCCCCAGCATTTT | CASSPGTAFGQPQHF
many | . | TRBJ1-1 | TRBV27 | TGTGCCAGCAGTTTATCAGAGGGAGGGAACACTGAAGCTTTCTTT | CASSLSEGGNTEAFF
medium-sized | TRBD1 | TRBJ1-2 | TRBV29-1 | TGCAGCGTTGGAAGGGGGCCTAGTGGCTACACCTTC | CSVGRGPSGYTF
few | . | TRBJ2-5 | TRBV15 | TGTGCCACCAGCAGAAGCATAAAGGAGACCCAGTACTTC | CATSRSIKETQYF
many | TRBD2 | TRBJ2-5 | TRBV7-8 | TGTGCCAGCAGCCCACGGCGGGGGGGCTCCATATCTCAAGAGACCCAGTACTTC | CASSPRRGGSISQETQYF
many | TRBD1 | TRBJ2-2 | TRBV7-2 | TGTGCCAGCAGCTTTGGACAGGGGGCGATATCCGGGGAGCTGTTTTTT | CASSFGQGAISGELFF
many | TRBD2 | TRBJ2-3 | TRBV3-1 | TGTGCCAGCAGCCAAGGCGGACTAGCGGGACCCACAGATACGCAGTATTTT | CASSQGGLAGPTDTQYF
medium-sized | . | TRBJ2-1 | TRBV4-1 | TGCGCCAGCAGCCAAGTGGGGGAGGTCCGAGAGCAGTTCTTC | CASSQVGEVREQFF
many | . | TRBJ2-5 | TRBV11-2 | TGTGCCAGCAGCTTACTCCCTGGCAGGGGGAGGGAGACCCAGTACTTC | CASSLLPGRGRETQYF
. | . | TRBJ1-2 | TRBV12-3/TRBV12-4 | TGTGCCAGCAGTTTTGGGTCCTATGGCTACACCTTC | CASSFGSYGYTF
many | TRBD1 | TRBJ1-1 | TRBV2 | TGTGCCAGCAGCTCAGACAGGGGGACTGAAGCTTTCTTT | CASSSDRGTEAFF
many | . | TRBJ1-2 | TRBV7-8 | TGTGCCAGCAGCGAACACAATGACTATGGCTACACCTTC | CASSEHNDYGYTF
many | . | TRBJ2-1 | TRBV28 | TGTGCCAGCAGTTTCCCCACCCCCTCCCTGGGCGGAGATCCCTACAATGAGCAGTTCTTC | CASSFPTPSLGGDPYNEQFF
many | . | TRBJ2-1 | TRBV2 | TGTGCCAGCAGTGGGACAGCCTCTTACAATGAGCAGTTCTTC | CASSGTASYNEQFF
many | TRBD2 | TRBJ2-7 | TRBV18 | TGTGCCAGCGCAAAGCCCCTACTAGCGGGAGTGGACGAGCAGTACTTC | CASAKPLLAGVDEQYF
many | . | TRBJ2-2 | TRBV5-1 | TGCGCCAGCAGCTTGCTGGCGGGAACCGGGGAGCTGTTTTTT | CASSLLAGTGELFF
. | . | TRBJ2-3 | TRBV20-1 | TGCAGTGCCCCTAGACAGAGCACAGATACGCAGTATTTT | CSAPRQSTDTQYF
many | . | TRBJ1-6 | TRBV27 | TGTGCCAGCAGTTTAAAGAACGAGGGATTGACCTATAATTCACCCCTCCACTTT | CASSLKNEGLTYNSPLHF
many | TRBD2 | TRBJ2-1 | TRBV12-3/TRBV12-4 | TGTGCCAGCAGTTTATATACCGGACTAGCGGGACTATACAATGAGCAGTTCTTC | CASSLYTGLAGLYNEQFF
few | . | TRBJ1-1 | TRBV27 | TGTGCCAGCAGTTTACTGGCAGGGAAGGGCACTGAAGCTTTCTTT | CASSLLAGKGTEAFF